This T cell receptor (beta chain) was sequenced during a study of T cells in Graves' hyperthyroidism and ophthalmopathy. The wider study: Peripheral blood sampling occurred at initial diagnosis, before any treatment.

Graves' hyperthyroidism without ophthalmopathy progression within 18 months was termed stable. The diagnostic basis comprised clinical symptoms, serum thyroxine and TRAb, thyroid ultrasound and orbital computed tomography. The CDR3 runs to 14 residues. Trimming stripped 4 bases from V and 7 bases from J, with 14 bases between. Germline-derived CDR1 and CDR2 are MDHEN and SYDVKM. Amplified TCR beta CDR3 regions derived from RNA transcripts. The HTBI primer set served for first-round RT-PCR of the TCR CDR3. TCRdb reprocessed the multiplex PCR reads with MiXCR, giving one entry per CDR3 protein. This table has fewer than 350,000 distinct CDR3 sequences, around 23% appearing once.

Sequences were obtained from blood. The chain employs TRBV28 and TRBJ2-1, with unresolved D. The sequence was obtained from a woman between 50 and 59 years old with Graves' hyperthyroidism. The CDR3 sequence: CASSSHNERNEQFF. CDR3 DNA: TGTGCCAGCAGTTCCCACAATGAAAGGAATGAGCAGTTCTTC.